This T cell receptor beta chain comes out of a study of control samples from healthy donors and cancer patients. Clones were sequenced by immunoSEQ multiplex PCR, and TCRdb holds only the in-frame ones, with some missing. The sample has around 100,000 clones, 80% to 90% seen once. Trimming pared 4 bases from V and 0 bases from J, leaving 13 bases between. There are 14 residues in the CDR3. The germline V gene encodes CDR1 SQVTM and CDR2 ANQGSEA. The J gene is TRBJ2-7, the V gene TRBV29-1, with D perhaps being TRBD1 or TRBD2 (5 bases each). The TCR comes from a man aged 30 to 45 in good health. The sequenced sample consisted of blood. Here the CDR3 DNA reads TGCAGCGTTGCAGGGAAAGGGAGCTCCTACGAGCAGTACTTC. This codes for CSVAGKGSSYEQYF.